One sample yielded the 11 T cell receptor beta chains listed below, sequenced in a study of blood T cell repertoires in COVID-19. Here immunoSEQ multiplex PCR was the method, and the copy in TCRdb shows in-frame clones only, minus some. The sample consists of around 400,000 clones, roughly four fifths of them appearing once. Sequencing was performed on PBMCs or T cells enriched from blood (not recorded which). The receptors were sampled from a woman in her forties or fifties who had recovered from COVID-19.

The V call is TRBV19, the J call TRBJ1-1; 7 nucleotides match TRBD1. In germline, CDR1 is LNHDA, CDR2 SQIVND (reference sequence). The CDR3 runs to 13 residues. The ends lost 6 bases at V and 1 base at J; junction bases unmatched: 2. The CDR3 reads CASRGQRNTEAFF. CDR3 sequence (DNA): TGTGCCAGTAGGGGACAGAGGAACACTGAAGCTTTCTTT.

This clone was seen a single time. The chain couples TRBV18 to TRBJ1-1; 9 nucleotides line up with TRBD1. The CDR3 contains 14 residues. Germline loops: CDR1 KGHSH, CDR2 LQKENI. J lost 4 bases, V lost 4 bases, and 4 bases had no gene match. The DNA of the CDR3 is TGTGCCAGCTCACGGGGACAGGGCGTCACTGAAGCTTTCTTT. It codes for CASSRGQGVTEAFF.

The V call is TRBV6-2 or TRBV6-3, the J call TRBJ2-1, with TRBD2 matching 9 bases. The CDR3 length is 16 residues. V gave up 6 bases and J gave up 0 bases; unmatched junction bases: 6. Per the germline V gene, CDR1 is MNHEY and CDR2 is SVGEGT. The CDR3 region has the DNA TGTGCCAGCAGCCGACTTAGCGGGAGCTCCTACAATGAGCAGTTCTTC. This codes for CASSRLSGSSYNEQFF.

The chain joins TRBV7-9 to TRBJ2-2; D is unclear. This CDR3 is built from 12 residues. Germline V lookup: CDR1 SEHNR, CDR2 FQNEAQ (reference sequence). Deletions cut 5 bases from V and 6 bases from J, with 7 bases between. CDR3 sequence (DNA): TGTGCCAGCAGCCCCTCCGCCGGGGAGCTGTTTTTT. Protein product: CASSPSAGELFF.

This clone occurred once. The chain links TRBV5-5 to TRBJ1-2, with TRBD1 identical over 7 bases. The CDR3 has 15 amino acids. CDR1 SGHKS and CDR2 YYEKEE come from the germline V gene (reference sequence). V lost 4 bases to trimming and J lost 4 bases; unmatched junction nucleotides: 10. The CDR3 reads CASSGTGALTYGYTF. The CDR3 coding sequence is TGTGCCAGCAGCGGAACAGGGGCCCTAACCTATGGCTACACCTTC.

The V call is TRBV19, the J call TRBJ2-1; the match to TRBD2 covers 8 bases. The CDR3 consists of 14 residues. Germline lookup yields CDR1 LNHDA and CDR2 SQIVND (reference sequence). Losses at the gene ends were 3 bases for V and 9 bases for J; bases not matched to a gene: 7. The CDR3 loop reads CASSMPGGPIEQFF. CDR3 DNA: TGTGCCAGTAGTATGCCGGGAGGGCCGATTGAGCAGTTCTTC. Combining the CDR3 with reference TRBV19 and TRBJ2-1 gives the whole variable domain DGGITQSPKYLFRKEGQNVTLSCEQNLNHDAMYWYRQDPGQGLRLIYYSQIVNDFQKGDIAEGYSVSREKKESFPLTVTSAQKNPTAFYLCASSMPGGPIEQFFGPGTRLTVL.

The chain links TRBV29-1 to TRBJ1-2; 7 bases line up with TRBD1. Germline CDR1 is SQVTM and CDR2 is ANQGSEA. The CDR3 has 18 residues. The V and J ends lost 6 bases and 3 bases, in that order; junction bases with no gene match: 22. In nucleotides, the CDR3 is TGCAGCGTACGGAAGTTCAGGGGGAGCACAAAGGCGGACTATGGCTACACCTTC. Translating it yields CSVRKFRGSTKADYGYTF. The entire variable domain, with the rest obtained from reference TRBV29-1 and TRBJ1-2, is as follows: SAVISQKPSRDICQRGTSLTIQCQVDSQVTMMFWYRQQPGQSLTLIATANQGSEATYESGFVIDKFPISRPNLTFSTLTVSNMSPEDSSIYLCSVRKFRGSTKADYGYTFGSGTRLTVV.

This CDR3 reads CAISGSKGQGASETQYF. In DNA form, the CDR3 reads TGTGCCATCAGTGGGTCGAAGGGGCAGGGGGCATCGGAGACCCAGTACTTC. This sequence joins TRBV10-3 and TRBJ2-5; 8 nucleotides align to TRBD1. There are 17 residues in the CDR3. Germline V gene lookup returns CDR1 ENHRY and CDR2 SYGVKD. Trimming removed 4 bases from V and 5 bases from J; junction bases left unmatched: 15.

CDR3 in amino acids: CASSWGGSYGYTF. CDR3 DNA: TGTGCCAGCAGTTGGGGCGGGAGCTATGGCTACACCTTC. V is TRBV6-5 and J is TRBJ1-2; tentative D call: TRBD1 (5 bases). The V end lost 4 bases, the J end lost 4 bases, and 10 bases lay between the germline ends. CDR3 length equals 13 residues. The V gene's germline CDR1 is MNHEY and CDR2 SVGAGI.

The chain uses TRBV7-9 and TRBJ2-7, with 7 bases aligning to TRBD1. The CDR3 sequence is 17 residues long. After removal of 3 bases from V and 2 bases from J, the junction contained 13 bases not matched to a gene. The germline V gene encodes CDR1 SEHNR and CDR2 FQNEAQ (reference sequence). In DNA form, the CDR3 reads TGTGCCAGCAGCTTCTCTCGGGGCAGGGGGAATCCCTACGAGCAGTACTTC. Residues: CASSFSRGRGNPYEQYF.

The chain uses TRBV11-2 and TRBJ2-7; TRBD2 matches at 10 bases. This CDR3 spans 17 amino acids. Trimming removed 3 bases from V and 0 bases from J; junction bases left unmatched: 8. CDR1 is SGHAT, CDR2 FQNNGV, per germline. The CDR3 DNA is TGTGCCAGCAGCTTTGAGAGACTAGCGGGCCCCTCCTACGAGCAGTACTTC. Its translation: CASSFERLAGPSYEQYF.